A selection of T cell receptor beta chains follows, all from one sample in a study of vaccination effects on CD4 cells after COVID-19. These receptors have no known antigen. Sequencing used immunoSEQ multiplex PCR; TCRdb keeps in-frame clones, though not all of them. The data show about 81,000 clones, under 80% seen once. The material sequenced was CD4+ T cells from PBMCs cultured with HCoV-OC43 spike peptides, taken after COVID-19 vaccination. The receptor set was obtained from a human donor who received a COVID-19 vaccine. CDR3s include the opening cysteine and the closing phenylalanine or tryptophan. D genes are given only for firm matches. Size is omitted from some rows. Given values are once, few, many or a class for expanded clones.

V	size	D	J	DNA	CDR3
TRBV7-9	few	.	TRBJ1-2	TGTGCCAGCAGCTTAGTCCTATATGGCTACACCTTC	CASSLVLYGYTF
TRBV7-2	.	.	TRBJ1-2	TGTGCCAGCAGCTTAGCCAGGGACCTCCCCCATGGCTACACCTTC	CASSLARDLPHGYTF
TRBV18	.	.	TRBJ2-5	TGTGCCAGCTCTTCGGACGGAAGGACCCAGTACTTC	CASSSDGRTQYF
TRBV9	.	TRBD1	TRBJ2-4	TGTGCCAGCAACACAGGGGATAAAAACATTCAGTACTTC	CASNTGDKNIQYF
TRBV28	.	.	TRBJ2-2	TGTGCCAGCAGTTCCTATGGGGGGTCGGTCACCGGGGAGCTGTTTTTT	CASSSYGGSVTGELFF
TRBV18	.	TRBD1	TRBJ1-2	TGTGCCACCGGCCTGACAGGGGAGGATGGCTACACCTTC	CATGLTGEDGYTF
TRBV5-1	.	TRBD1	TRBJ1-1	TGCGCCAGCAGCGAGAGGACAGGATGGAGCACTGAAGCTTTCTTT	CASSERTGWSTEAFF
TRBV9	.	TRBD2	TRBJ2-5	TGTGCCAGCAGCTCGTGGACTAGCGGGGGAGAGACCCAGTACTTC	CASSSWTSGGETQYF
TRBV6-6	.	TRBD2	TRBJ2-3	TGTGCCAGCAGGCCTAGCGGGGGTTTCGCAGATACGCAGTATTTT	CASRPSGGFADTQYF
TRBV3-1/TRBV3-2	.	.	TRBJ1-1	TGTGCCAGCAGCCAAGTGGGGTACACTGAAGCTTTCTTT	CASSQVGYTEAFF
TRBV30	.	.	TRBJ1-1	TGTGCCTGCTTCTGGGGGGTTATGAACACTGAAGCTTTCTTT	CACFWGVMNTEAFF
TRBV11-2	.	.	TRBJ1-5	TGTGCCAGCAGCTTAGCAGGGTACAATCAGCCCCAGCATTTT	CASSLAGYNQPQHF
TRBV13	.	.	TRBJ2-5	TGTGCCAGCAGCCCGGTCGGGGGCGGAGAGACCCAGTACTTC	CASSPVGGGETQYF
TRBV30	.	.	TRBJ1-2	TGTGCCTGGACCATGTCTGGGACGCTAAACTATGGCTACACCTTC	CAWTMSGTLNYGYTF
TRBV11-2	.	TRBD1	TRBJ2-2	TGTGCCAGCAGCTTTGTACAGGGGGCGCCCGGGGAGCTGTTTTTT	CASSFVQGAPGELFF